This is a list of T cell receptor beta chains from one sample in a study of response to subunit inactivated influenza vaccine. TCRdb reprocessed the RT-PCR reads with MiXCR, giving one entry per CDR3 protein. The table has under 950,000 distinct CDR3 sequences, around 21% seen once. Sequencing used PBMCs from blood, obtained more than 4 days after vaccination. All receptors come from a man between 50 and 59 years old who received an inactivated influenza vaccine. Each CDR3 is given with its conserved first and last residue. Fields, in order: clone size, V gene, J gene, D gene, CDR3 protein, CDR3 DNA. A D gene is named only where the DNA matches it firmly. The size of a clone is reported for some rows only, either as once, few or many, or as a class for expanded clones.

>many|TRBV10-1|TRBJ2-5|-
CASSESKGGRETQYF
TGCGCCAGCAGTGAGTCGAAAGGGGGACGAGAGACCCAGTACTTC
>-|TRBV28|TRBJ2-3|-
CASRSRFTDTQYF
TGTGCCAGCAGGTCCCGGTTCACAGATACGCAGTATTTT
>-|TRBV5-1|TRBJ2-2|TRBD1
CASSPIPGQAGTGELFF
TGCGCCAGCAGCCCCATACCGGGACAGGCCGGCACCGGGGAGCTGTTTTTT
>few|TRBV12-3/TRBV12-4|TRBJ1-5|TRBD1
CASSDNRGGQPQHF
TGTGCCAGCAGTGACAACAGGGGGGGTCAGCCCCAGCATTTT
>few|TRBV20-1|TRBJ2-7|TRBD2
CSARGTSGRMYEQYF
TGCAGTGCTAGAGGGACTAGCGGGAGGATGTACGAGCAGTACTTC
>-|TRBV6-1|TRBJ1-2|-
CASSEGGRADYGYTF
TGTGCCAGCAGTGAAGGAGGCAGGGCTGACTATGGCTACACCTTC
>-|TRBV11-2|TRBJ2-7|TRBD1
CASSSFRDRTYEQYF
TGTGCCAGCAGCTCCTTCCGGGACAGGACCTACGAGCAGTACTTC
>few|TRBV4-1|TRBJ1-5|-
CASSHRQYSNQPQHF
TGCGCCAGCAGCCATCGACAGTATAGCAATCAGCCCCAGCATTTT
>few|TRBV11-2|TRBJ2-1|TRBD2
CASREPISGRPKSHEQFF
TGTGCCAGCAGAGAACCCATTAGCGGGAGGCCTAAGTCACATGAGCAGTTCTTC
>-|TRBV5-6|TRBJ2-7|TRBD2
CASSLPTGGYEQYF
TGTGCCAGCAGCTTGCCGACGGGGGGCTACGAGCAGTACTTC
>-|TRBV24-1|TRBJ2-5|-
CATSGTGPTETQYF
TGTGCCACCAGCGGAACCGGGCCAACCGAGACCCAGTACTTC
>many|TRBV27|TRBJ2-3|TRBD2
CATSGLAGADTQYF
TGTGCCACCAGCGGACTAGCGGGAGCAGATACGCAGTATTTT
>many|TRBV7-2|TRBJ2-7|-
CASSLEGGLSYEQYF
TGTGCCAGCAGCTTAGAAGGCGGACTCTCCTACGAGCAGTACTTC
>-|TRBV3-1|TRBJ2-5|TRBD2
CASTPSGQETQYF
TGTGCCAGCACCCCTAGCGGCCAAGAGACCCAGTACTTC
>many|TRBV7-9|TRBJ2-5|TRBD1
CASSFIGDRGQETQYF
TGTGCCAGCAGCTTTATCGGAGACAGGGGCCAAGAGACCCAGTACTTC
>-|TRBV11-2|TRBJ2-1|-
CASSLEASEVNEQFF
TGTGCCAGCAGCTTAGAGGCTAGCGAAGTCAATGAGCAGTTCTTC
>many|TRBV12-3/TRBV12-4|TRBJ2-5|TRBD2
CASYSGKGGETQYF
TGTGCCAGCTACAGCGGGAAGGGTGGAGAGACCCAGTACTTC